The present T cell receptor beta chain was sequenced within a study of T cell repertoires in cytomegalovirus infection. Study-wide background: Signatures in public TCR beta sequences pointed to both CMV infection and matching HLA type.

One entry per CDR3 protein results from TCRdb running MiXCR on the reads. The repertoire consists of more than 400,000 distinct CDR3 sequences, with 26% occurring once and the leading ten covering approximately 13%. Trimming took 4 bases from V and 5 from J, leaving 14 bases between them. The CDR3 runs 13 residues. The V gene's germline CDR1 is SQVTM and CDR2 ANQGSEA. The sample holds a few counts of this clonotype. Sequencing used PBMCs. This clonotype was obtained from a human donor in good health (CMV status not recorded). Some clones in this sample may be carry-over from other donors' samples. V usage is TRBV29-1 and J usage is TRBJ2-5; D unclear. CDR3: CSVVKGRSETQYF. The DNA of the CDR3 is TGCAGCGTTGTTAAGGGAAGGTCCGAGACCCAGTACTTC.